Below are 28 T cell receptor beta chains sequenced from a single sample in a study of vaccination and CD4 T cells after COVID-19. Their specific antigens are unknown. Cultured CD4+ T cells had their DNA profiled by the Oncomine TCR Beta short-read assay. TCRdb ran MiXCR on the PCR reads and lists one entry per CDR3 protein. The sample records 11,000 or so distinct CDR3 sequences, under 80% being singletons. Noted treatment: approximately 9-day PBMC culture with coronavirus spike peptide pools or control peptides (ViraFEST assay). Sequencing was carried out using CD4+ T cells from blood, cultured in vitro. The receptors were gathered from a human donor who had recovered from COVID-19.

The chain has TRBV2 and TRBJ2-7, with unresolved D. The ends were cut back, 4 bases at V and 4 bases at J, with 14 bases in the middle. The germline gives CDR1 SNHLY, CDR2 FYNNEI. The length of the CDR3 is 14 residues. The CDR3 sequence: CASSGGLLDYEQYF. CDR3 nucleotide sequence: TGTGCCAGCAGTGGGGGTTTACTGGATTACGAGCAGTACTTC.

This chain joins TRBV10-3 and TRBJ2-7; 7 bases match TRBD1. CDR3 length: 13 amino acids. Germline lookup yields CDR1 ENHRY and CDR2 SYGVKD. Trimming at V came to 6 bases and at J to 1 base, leaving 3 bases not matched to a gene. The CDR3 loop reads CAISRDSSYEQYF. CDR3 bases: TGTGCCATCAGCCGGGACAGTTCCTACGAGCAGTACTTC.

The chain joins TRBV19 to TRBJ1-2; D remains ambiguous. The CDR3 covers 14 residues. The germline V gene encodes CDR1 LNHDA and CDR2 SQIVND (reference sequence). The V gene lost 7 bases and the J gene lost 7 bases, with 19 bases spanning the gap. The CDR3 loop reads CASKSGGDGSGYTF. The CDR3 DNA reads TGTGCCAGTAAGTCGGGAGGAGATGGGTCTGGCTACACCTTC.

There are a few counts of this clonotype. V and J are TRBV7-3 and TRBJ2-5; D uncertain. Germline loops: CDR1 SGHTA, CDR2 FQGTGA. V gave up 2 bases and J gave up 3 bases, with 7 bases separating them. The length of the CDR3 is 13 residues. The CDR3 DNA is TGTGCCAGCAGCTTACAACCTGAAGAGACCCAGTACTTC. Its protein is CASSLQPEETQYF. Combining the CDR3 with reference TRBV7-3 and TRBJ2-5 gives the whole variable domain GAGVSQTPSNKVTEKGKYVELRCDPISGHTALYWYRQSLGQGPEFLIYFQGTGAADDSGLPNDRFFAVRPEGSVSTLKIQRTERGDSAVYLCASSLQPEETQYFGPGTRLLVL.

This chain links TRBV7-6 with TRBJ2-1; D gene ambiguous. Trimming shortened V by 1 base and J by 5 bases, and 12 bases separated the two germline ends. This CDR3 is 15 amino acids long. CDR1 is SGHVS and CDR2 is FNYEAQ in the germline V gene. The CDR3 loop is CASSLVVGMDNEQFF. CDR3 sequence (DNA): TGTGCCAGCAGCTTAGTGGTGGGGATGGACAATGAGCAGTTCTTC.

This clonotype turned up a few times. The V gene is TRBV27, the J gene TRBJ2-2; D might be TRBD2 (6 bases). Trimming cost V 5 bases and J 6 bases, with 7 bases left between them. Germline assignment: CDR1 MNHEY and CDR2 SMNVEV (reference sequence). CDR3 length: 12 residues. This CDR3 is CASSGTAGELFF. The DNA of the CDR3 is TGTGCCAGCAGTGGGACTGCCGGGGAGCTGTTTTTT.

The chain employs TRBV2 and TRBJ2-6; the match to TRBD1 covers 12 bases. J gave up 4 bases and V 6 bases, and 7 bases lay outside the gene matches. Germline V CDR1 and CDR2: SNHLY, FYNNEI. This CDR3 contains 17 residues. CDR3 nucleotides: TGTGCCAGCAGGCCGGGACAGGGGGCTGCGGGGGCCAACGTCCTGACTTTC. Protein product: CASRPGQGAAGANVLTF. Filled out from reference TRBV2 and TRBJ2-6, the complete variable domain reads EPEVTQTPSHQVTQMGQEVILRCVPISNHLYFYWYRQILGQKVEFLVSFYNNEISEKSEIFDDQFSVERPDGSNFTLKIRSTKLEDSAMYFCASRPGQGAAGANVLTFGAGSRLTVL.

In this sample, this clonotype turned up a few times. The chain couples TRBV20-1 to TRBJ1-1; D possibly corresponds to TRBD1 (5 bases). CDR3 length equals 12 residues. Trimming stripped 7 bases from V and 1 base from J, with 10 bases between. Germline loops: CDR1 DFQATT, CDR2 SNEGSKA (reference sequence). CDR3 in DNA: TGCAGTGTTCTGACAGCGAACACTGAAGCTTTCTTT. Amino acid sequence: CSVLTANTEAFF.

The J gene is TRBJ1-1, the V gene TRBV6-1, with 7 bases matching TRBD1. The germline V gene encodes CDR1 MNHNS and CDR2 SASEGT. This CDR3 region has 15 residues. V trimming: 5 bases; J trimming: 5 bases; junction bases outside the gene matches: 11. The CDR3 sequence: CASSLHPTGSTEAFF. The CDR3 DNA sequence: TGTGCCAGCAGTCTCCATCCGACAGGGAGTACTGAAGCTTTCTTT.

The rearrangement uses TRBV6-2 or TRBV6-3 and TRBJ2-2; 14 nucleotides match TRBD2. The germline gives CDR1 MNHEY, CDR2 SVGEGT. This CDR3 has 21 amino acids. Trimming removed 2 bases from V and 5 bases from J; junction bases left unmatched: 16. As DNA, the CDR3 is TGTGCCAGCAGTTACGAATCGGCCACGAGACTAGCGGGAGGGCGGACCGGGGAGCTGTTTTTT. Translated, it gives CASSYESATRLAGGRTGELFF.

This clonotype was detected only a few times. The chain is built from TRBV7-2 and TRBJ1-1, with 8 positions matching TRBD1. Germline V CDR1 and CDR2: SGHTA, FQGNSA. V shed 6 bases and J 4 bases; nucleotides not matched to a gene: 4. CDR3 length: 13 residues. The CDR3 nucleotides are TGTGCCAGCAGTTTGGACAGGGTCACTGAAGCTTTCTTT. Protein product: CASSLDRVTEAFF.

This clonotype was observed a handful of times. The chain couples TRBV20-1 to TRBJ2-7; 10 bases match TRBD2. This CDR3 spans 12 amino acids. V was pared by 5 bases and J by 5 bases, with 3 bases of the junction left unmatched. The germline V gene encodes CDR1 DFQATT and CDR2 SNEGSKA (reference sequence). CDR3 DNA: TGCAGTGCTTGGACTAGCGGTCACGAGCAGTACTTC. This gives the protein CSAWTSGHEQYF.

J is TRBJ1-3 and V is TRBV19; D not certain. The CDR3 loop spans 13 amino acids. The ends were cut back, 7 bases at V and 4 bases at J, with 11 bases in the middle. Germline CDR1 is LNHDA and CDR2 is SQIVND (reference sequence). In DNA form, the CDR3 reads TGTGCCAGTACGTCAGGTACAGGAAACACCATATATTTT. This codes for CASTSGTGNTIYF.

This clonotype showed up just a few times. The chain carries TRBV10-3 and TRBJ1-4; 9 nucleotides match TRBD1. This CDR3 has 14 amino acids. The germline V gene has CDR1 ENHRY and CDR2 SYGVKD. V shed 6 bases, J shed 5 bases, and the junction held 4 bases outside the gene matches. In DNA form, the CDR3 reads TGTGCCATCAGCTCCGGGACAGGGAATGAAAAACTGTTTTTT. Residues: CAISSGTGNEKLFF.

This sequence joins TRBV27 and TRBJ1-2, with D tentatively TRBD1 (5 bases). This CDR3 contains 14 residues. Germline V gives CDR1 MNHEY, CDR2 SMNVEV (reference sequence). V shed 3 bases and J shed 2 bases, with 10 bases lying between them. The CDR3 here is CASSFGQGNYGYTF. CDR3 in DNA: TGTGCCAGCAGTTTTGGTCAGGGAAACTATGGCTACACCTTC.

This clonotype was recorded a few times. The genes are TRBV20-1 and TRBJ1-5; D remains ambiguous. The V end lost 0 bases, the J end lost 6 bases, and 12 bases lay between the germline ends. The CDR3 is 14 residues long. CDR1 is DFQATT and CDR2 is SNEGSKA in the germline V gene (reference sequence). CDR3 nucleotides: TGCAGTGCTAGAGATTGGCGTTCAAGTCAGCCCCAGCATTTT. It is translated as CSARDWRSSQPQHF.

Written as DNA, the CDR3 is TGTGCCAGCAGCCAAGTGCTTGGACTAGCTTGGGGGGAGACCCAGTACTTC. Its protein is CASSQVLGLAWGETQYF. The chain couples TRBV4-2 to TRBJ2-5; 8 bases line up with TRBD2. Unmatched junction bases numbered 12, after V lost 1 base and J lost 5 bases. This CDR3 has 17 amino acids. Per the germline V gene, CDR1 is LGHNA and CDR2 is YNFKEQ.

The chain uses TRBV7-9 and TRBJ2-5; no clear D. Germline CDR1 SEHNR, CDR2 FQNEAQ (reference sequence). The CDR3 consists of 15 residues. V gave up 0 bases and J gave up 9 bases, with 17 bases separating them. CDR3 residues: CASSLAGPLRVAQYF. The CDR3 nucleotides are TGTGCCAGCAGCTTAGCCGGGCCCCTGCGTGTAGCCCAGTACTTC.

V usage is TRBV28 and J usage is TRBJ2-7, with a weak D call TRBD1 (6 bases). In germline, CDR1 is MDHEN, CDR2 SYDVKM. V shed 6 bases and J shed 0 bases, with 18 bases lying between them. The CDR3 loop spans 16 amino acids. DNA for the CDR3: TGTGCCAGCAGCCCTGGGGACAACCGCCTCTCCTACGAGCAGTACTTC. This encodes CASSPGDNRLSYEQYF.

This clonotype was detected a few times. The chain joins TRBV7-3 to TRBJ2-2, with TRBD2 as a possible D gene (6 bases). Germline V CDR1 and CDR2: SGHTA, FQGTGA. V lost 2 bases to trimming and J lost 0 bases, with 13 bases between them. This CDR3 has 17 residues. The CDR3 is CASSLSPLATNTGELFF. CDR3 DNA sequence: TGTGCCAGCAGCTTATCCCCCCTAGCGACGAACACCGGGGAGCTGTTTTTT. The full variable domain, with the rest looked up from reference TRBV7-3 and TRBJ2-2, is GAGVSQTPSNKVTEKGKYVELRCDPISGHTALYWYRQSLGQGPEFLIYFQGTGAADDSGLPNDRFFAVRPEGSVSTLKIQRTERGDSAVYLCASSLSPLATNTGELFFGEGSRLTVL.

This clonotype was picked up a small number of times. The J gene is TRBJ1-1, the V gene TRBV5-1, with a possible D match to TRBD1 (6 bases). V was trimmed by 4 bases and J by 4 bases, leaving 14 bases between them. The CDR3 covers 14 residues. Germline CDR1 is SGHRS and CDR2 is YFSETQ. CDR3 sequence: CASSLSMGATEAFF. The CDR3 DNA is TGCGCCAGCAGCCTGTCGATGGGGGCCACTGAAGCTTTCTTT.

V usage is TRBV20-1 and J usage is TRBJ2-1; no clear D gene. There are 12 residues in the CDR3. Germline CDR1 reads DFQATT; CDR2 reads SNEGSKA (reference sequence). Trimming took off 3 bases at V and 9 bases at J, with 12 bases between the two ends. DNA of the CDR3: TGCAGTGCTAGGAGGACCTTCGGTGAGCAGTTCTTC. This gives the protein CSARRTFGEQFF.

V and J are TRBV15 and TRBJ2-1; D is possibly TRBD2 (6 bases). V shed 5 bases and J shed 9 bases, with 14 bases lying between them. Germline V CDR1 and CDR2: LNHNV, YYDKDF (reference sequence). The CDR3 has 13 amino acids. CDR3 bases: TGTGCCACCAGCCAGACTAGAATCAGTGAGCAGTTCTTC. Its protein is CATSQTRISEQFF.

This chain links TRBV20-1 with TRBJ1-4; 8 positions agree with TRBD1. V lost 3 bases, J lost 7 bases, and 10 bases stayed unmatched. This CDR3 is built from 15 residues. CDR1 is DFQATT and CDR2 is SNEGSKA in the germline V gene (reference sequence). This chain's CDR3 is CSASLQGARIEKLFF. CDR3 bases: TGCAGTGCTAGCCTCCAGGGGGCGCGGATTGAAAAACTGTTTTTT.

The chain couples TRBV5-1 to TRBJ1-4; no firm D call. The length of the CDR3 is 14 residues. Between the trimmed V and J ends, which lost 1 base and 6 bases, there was a span of 10 bases. Germline CDR1 reads SGHRS; CDR2 reads YFSETQ. CDR3 protein: CASSLSPADEKLFF. CDR3 DNA: TGCGCCAGCAGCTTGTCCCCCGCGGATGAAAAACTGTTTTTT.

This chain uses TRBV10-3 with TRBJ2-7; no definite D call. CDR1 ENHRY and CDR2 SYGVKD come from the germline V gene. Trimming took 0 bases from V and 0 from J, leaving 3 bases between them. The CDR3 is 13 residues long. The CDR3 reads CAISESTSYEQYF. The CDR3 DNA is TGTGCCATCAGTGAGTCCACCTCCTACGAGCAGTACTTC.

The J gene is TRBJ2-1, the V gene TRBV10-3, with D uncertain. The germline V and J ends were trimmed by 10 bases and 7 bases, with 8 bases remaining between them. Germline CDR1 ENHRY, CDR2 SYGVKD. The CDR3 runs 10 residues. The DNA for the CDR3 is TGTGCCACGGGTATGAATGAGCAGTTCTTC. It codes for CATGMNEQFF.

The chain has TRBV18 and TRBJ2-3; D perhaps matches TRBD2 (5 bases). The CDR3 contains 15 residues. Germline CDR1 KGHSH, CDR2 LQKENI. Trimming left V 0 bases short and J 5 bases short, with 12 bases between. CDR3 coding DNA: TGTGCCAGCTCACCACCGAGAGGGAGCGGAGATACGCAGTATTTT. Its protein product is CASSPPRGSGDTQYF.